Listed below are T cell receptor beta chains from one sample, sequenced in a study of cytotoxic CD8 clonotypes in ibrutinib-treated CLL. The table came from immunoSEQ multiplex PCR; TCRdb's copy has only in-frame clones and leaves some out. This sample has about 140,000 clones, with approximately 77% found just once. The sample was PBMCs, taken after 12 months of ibrutinib treatment. The receptors here all came from a human donor with chronic lymphocytic leukemia. Both conserved end residues are part of each CDR3. A D gene is named only where the DNA matches it firmly. Size is stated for part of the rows, as once, few or many counts, or as a class when the clone is expanded.

CDR3 protein: CASSESTLAYYEQYF
CDR3 DNA: TGTGCCAGTAGTGAATCGACATTGGCCTACTACGAGCAGTACTTC
clone size: NA
D gene: NA
V gene: TRBV19
J gene: TRBJ2-7

CDR3 protein: CASSLGVLAGEETQYF
CDR3 DNA: TGCGCCAGCAGCTTGGGAGTGCTAGCGGGAGAAGAGACCCAGTACTTC
clone size: NA
D gene: TRBD2
V gene: TRBV5-1
J gene: TRBJ2-5

CDR3 protein: CASGLSTRLYEQYF
CDR3 DNA: TGTGCTAGTGGTTTGTCAACCAGACTCTACGAGCAGTACTTC
clone size: NA
D gene: NA
V gene: TRBV12-5
J gene: TRBJ2-7

CDR3 protein: CASVPAGDFTDTQYF
CDR3 DNA: TGTGCCAGCGTGCCAGCGGGGGATTTCACAGATACGCAGTATTTT
clone size: NA
D gene: TRBD2
V gene: TRBV9
J gene: TRBJ2-3

CDR3 protein: CATSRFYTF
CDR3 DNA: TGTGCCACCTCCCGCTTCTACACCTTC
clone size: NA
D gene: NA
V gene: TRBV28
J gene: TRBJ1-2

CDR3 protein: CASSFNPAGSGTNQPQHF
CDR3 DNA: TGTGCCAGCAGCTTTAACCCCGCGGGGTCCGGGACTAATCAGCCCCAGCATTTT
clone size: NA
D gene: NA
V gene: TRBV5-5
J gene: TRBJ1-5

CDR3 protein: CASSQGTDYGYTF
CDR3 DNA: TGTGCCAGCAGCCAGGGGACGGATTATGGCTACACCTTC
clone size: NA
D gene: NA
V gene: TRBV27
J gene: TRBJ1-2

CDR3 protein: CVRSVIPRYSGANVLTF
CDR3 DNA: TGTGTCAGAAGCGTCATCCCTAGATACTCTGGGGCCAACGTCCTGACTTTC
clone size: NA
D gene: NA
V gene: TRBV7-5
J gene: TRBJ2-6

CDR3 protein: CASSYFPSGTYEQYF
CDR3 DNA: TGTGCCAGCAGCTATTTTCCTAGCGGGACCTACGAGCAGTACTTC
clone size: NA
D gene: TRBD2
V gene: TRBV7-9
J gene: TRBJ2-7

CDR3 protein: CARHSRCNSYEQYF
CDR3 DNA: TGTGCCCGACATTCGCGCTGCAACTCCTACGAGCAGTACTTC
clone size: once
D gene: NA
V gene: TRBV6-4
J gene: TRBJ2-7

CDR3 protein: CASSLDGTGGEKLFF
CDR3 DNA: TGTGCCAGCTCACTCGACGGGACAGGGGGTGAAAAACTGTTTTTT
clone size: NA
D gene: TRBD1
V gene: TRBV18
J gene: TRBJ1-4

CDR3 protein: CASRGLGVLSYEQYF
CDR3 DNA: TGTGCCAGCAGGGGGCTGGGGGTTCTCTCCTACGAGCAGTACTTC
clone size: once
D gene: NA
V gene: TRBV6-6
J gene: TRBJ2-7

CDR3 protein: CASSLGVGGPGELFF
CDR3 DNA: TGTGCCAGCAGCTTGGGGGTAGGAGGCCCCGGGGAGCTGTTTTTT
clone size: once
D gene: NA
V gene: TRBV11-2
J gene: TRBJ2-2

CDR3 protein: CASSLGGGFNTEAFF
CDR3 DNA: TGCGCCAGCAGCTTGGGGGGTGGATTCAACACTGAAGCTTTCTTT
clone size: NA
D gene: NA
V gene: TRBV5-1
J gene: TRBJ1-1

CDR3 protein: CASSATGYTEAFF
CDR3 DNA: TGTGCCAGCAGCGCAACAGGGTACACTGAAGCTTTCTTT
clone size: NA
D gene: NA
V gene: TRBV6-4
J gene: TRBJ1-1

CDR3 protein: CASRFLDRGGETQYF
CDR3 DNA: TGTGCCAGCAGATTTTTGGACAGGGGAGGAGAGACCCAGTACTTC
clone size: NA
D gene: TRBD1
V gene: TRBV7-9
J gene: TRBJ2-5

CDR3 protein: CASRRQMNTGELFF
CDR3 DNA: TGTGCCAGCAGGAGACAGATGAACACCGGGGAGCTGTTTTTT
clone size: NA
D gene: NA
V gene: TRBV27
J gene: TRBJ2-2

CDR3 protein: CASSLVSQGYGYTF
CDR3 DNA: TGTGCCAGCAGTTTAGTTTCCCAGGGCTATGGCTACACCTTC
clone size: NA
D gene: NA
V gene: TRBV27
J gene: TRBJ1-2

CDR3 protein: CASRDPGQLNTEAFF
CDR3 DNA: TGCGCCAGCAGGGACCCGGGACAATTGAACACTGAAGCTTTCTTT
clone size: once
D gene: NA
V gene: TRBV4-1
J gene: TRBJ1-1

CDR3 protein: CASRGRAPDTQYF
CDR3 DNA: TGTGCCAGTAGGGGTAGGGCTCCAGATACGCAGTATTTT
clone size: once
D gene: NA
V gene: TRBV19
J gene: TRBJ2-3

CDR3 protein: CASSFQISGGPGTDTQYF
CDR3 DNA: TGTGCCAGCAGCTTCCAAATTAGCGGGGGGCCGGGCACAGATACGCAGTATTTT
clone size: once
D gene: TRBD2
V gene: TRBV7-2
J gene: TRBJ2-3

CDR3 protein: CASSYSTGGYEQYF
CDR3 DNA: TGTGCCAGCAGTTACTCGACAGGGGGATACGAGCAGTACTTC
clone size: NA
D gene: TRBD1
V gene: TRBV6-5
J gene: TRBJ2-7

CDR3 protein: CAGAGFNEKLFF
CDR3 DNA: TGTGCCGGGGCGGGATTTAATGAAAAACTGTTTTTT
clone size: few
D gene: NA
V gene: TRBV28
J gene: TRBJ1-4

CDR3 protein: CASSYWAGNPEKLFF
CDR3 DNA: TGTGCCAGCAGTTATTGGGCGGGGAATCCGGAAAAACTGTTTTTT
clone size: NA
D gene: NA
V gene: TRBV6-5
J gene: TRBJ1-4

CDR3 protein: CASSLELNQPQHF
CDR3 DNA: TGCGCCAGCAGCTTGGAACTCAATCAGCCCCAGCATTTT
clone size: NA
D gene: NA
V gene: TRBV5-1
J gene: TRBJ1-5

CDR3 protein: CASRPASGGANTQYF
CDR3 DNA: TGTGCCAGCAGACCGGCTAGCGGGGGGGCCAATACGCAGTATTTT
clone size: NA
D gene: TRBD2
V gene: TRBV27
J gene: TRBJ2-3

CDR3 protein: CASSTQDRRVGEQYF
CDR3 DNA: TGTGCCAGTAGTACCCAGGATCGGAGGGTGGGCGAGCAGTACTTC
clone size: NA
D gene: NA
V gene: TRBV19
J gene: TRBJ2-7

CDR3 protein: CASSSGTGATYEQYF
CDR3 DNA: TGCGCCAGCAGCAGTGGTACTGGGGCCACCTACGAGCAGTACTTC
clone size: NA
D gene: NA
V gene: TRBV4-3
J gene: TRBJ2-7

CDR3 protein: CASSLWVAGTTDTQYF
CDR3 DNA: TGTGCCAGCAGTTTGTGGGTAGCGGGGACCACAGATACGCAGTATTTT
clone size: NA
D gene: TRBD2
V gene: TRBV28
J gene: TRBJ2-3

CDR3 protein: CASSIGGAPSYFSYEQYF
CDR3 DNA: TGTGCCAGTAGTATAGGGGGAGCCCCCTCTTACTTCTCCTACGAGCAGTACTTC
clone size: NA
D gene: NA
V gene: TRBV19
J gene: TRBJ2-7

CDR3 protein: CASSRSGGASTGELFF
CDR3 DNA: TGTGCCAGCTCACGCAGCGGGGGGGCTTCCACCGGGGAGCTGTTTTTT
clone size: NA
D gene: TRBD2
V gene: TRBV18
J gene: TRBJ2-2

CDR3 protein: CASSAKSGFYEQYF
CDR3 DNA: TGCGCCAGCAGCGCCAAAAGCGGGTTCTACGAGCAGTACTTC
clone size: once
D gene: NA
V gene: TRBV4-3
J gene: TRBJ2-7

CDR3 protein: CASSLPQGGEQYF
CDR3 DNA: TGCGCCAGCAGCTTGCCTCAAGGGGGGGAGCAGTACTTC
clone size: NA
D gene: NA
V gene: TRBV5-1
J gene: TRBJ2-7